Sequencing of this T cell receptor beta chain was carried out in a study of blood T cell repertoires in COVID-19. As for the study in general: The study drew acute and convalescent COVID-19 samples from the United States, Italy and Spain. The analysed material was cDNA or gDNA that came from T cells, B-cell-depleted T cells, or PBMCs.

Per the original data handling: It was from reference gene primer amplification that nucleated cell counts were estimated. Clones were sequenced by immunoSEQ multiplex PCR, and TCRdb holds only the in-frame ones, with some missing. V, J and clone size are those of that table, while D and trimming were read from the DNA. The table records approximately 94,000 clones, approximately 86% of them present only once. The CDR3 contains 17 residues. The J segment lost 0 bases and the V segment lost 6 bases, leaving 8 bases of the junction unmatched. Germline-derived CDR1 and CDR2 are SNHLY and FYNNEI. Sequenced sample: peripheral blood. V and J are TRBV2 and TRBJ2-6; 7 bases agree with TRBD1. The sequence was obtained from a woman in her 70s with acute or convalescent COVID-19. DNA of the CDR3: TGTGCCAGCAGCCCAGGACAGGCCTCCTCTGGGGCCAACGTCCTGACTTTC. Translating gives CASSPGQASSGANVLTF.